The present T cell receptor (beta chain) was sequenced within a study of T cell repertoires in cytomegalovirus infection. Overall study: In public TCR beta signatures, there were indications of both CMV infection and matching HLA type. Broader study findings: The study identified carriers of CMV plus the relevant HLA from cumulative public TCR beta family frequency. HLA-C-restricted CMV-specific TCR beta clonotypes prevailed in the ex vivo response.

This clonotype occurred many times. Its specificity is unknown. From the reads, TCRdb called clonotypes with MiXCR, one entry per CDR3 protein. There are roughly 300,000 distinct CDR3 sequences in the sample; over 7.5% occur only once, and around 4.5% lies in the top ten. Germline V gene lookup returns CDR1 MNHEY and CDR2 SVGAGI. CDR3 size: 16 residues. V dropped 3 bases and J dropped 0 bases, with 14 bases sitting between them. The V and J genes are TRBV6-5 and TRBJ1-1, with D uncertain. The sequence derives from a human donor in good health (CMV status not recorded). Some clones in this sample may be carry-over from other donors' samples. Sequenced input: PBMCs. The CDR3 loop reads CASSYGWAGLNTEAFF. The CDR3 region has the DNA TGTGCCAGCAGTTATGGTTGGGCCGGGTTGAACACTGAAGCTTTCTTT.